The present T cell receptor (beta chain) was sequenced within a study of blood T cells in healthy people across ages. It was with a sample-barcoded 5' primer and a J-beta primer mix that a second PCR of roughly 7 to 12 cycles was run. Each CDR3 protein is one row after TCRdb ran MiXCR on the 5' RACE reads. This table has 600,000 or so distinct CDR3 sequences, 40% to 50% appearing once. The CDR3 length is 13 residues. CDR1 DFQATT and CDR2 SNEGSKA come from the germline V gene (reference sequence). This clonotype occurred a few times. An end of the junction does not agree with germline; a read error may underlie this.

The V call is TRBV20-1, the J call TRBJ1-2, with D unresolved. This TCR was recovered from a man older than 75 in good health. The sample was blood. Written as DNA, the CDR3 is TGCAGTGCTAGAGATATGGGGTACTATGGCTACACTTTC. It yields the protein CSARDMGYYGYTF.